The text below deals with one TCR beta chain. Its antigen is currently unknown. The germline CDR1 and CDR2 sequences are MNHEY and SVGAGI. The CDR3 is 14 amino acids. V dropped 5 bases and J dropped 5; count of bases not matched to a gene: 4. This sample is part of a study of glioma-infiltrating T cells after dendritic cell vaccination. Study information: Patients received autologous tumor lysate-pulsed dendritic cell vaccination between about 2003 and 2012.

Study-wide results and caveats: Complete blood and tumor specimen sets were limited to few patients.

Only patients with spare fresh-frozen tumor and over two years of follow-up were included. The PCR used 60 V beta and 13 J beta primers. This table comes from immunoSEQ multiplex PCR, and its TCRdb copy is limited to in-frame clones, with some not included. This sample has 25,000 to 35,000 clones; 90% to 95% occur once, and the top ten carry about 2%. This chain connects TRBV6-5 to TRBJ2-1, with 9 bases identical to TRBD2. The receptor was derived from a human donor with glioblastoma. The material sequenced was blood, taken before dendritic cell vaccination. The CDR3 here is CASSSGGSHNEQFF. CDR3 bases: TGTGCCAGCAGTAGCGGGGGGTCCCACAATGAGCAGTTCTTC.